The sequence of this TCR beta chain was determined in a study of blood T cell repertoires in COVID-19. CDR1 is SGHRS, CDR2 YFSETQ, per germline. Trimming cost V 0 bases and J 2 bases, with 9 bases left between them. The CDR3 sequence is 15 residues long. Assay: immunoSEQ multiplex PCR; the TCRdb copy retains only in-frame clones and omits some. This sample yields about 470,000 clones, of which around 87% are seen a single time; 0.65% to 0.9% belongs to the top ten. The sequenced material came from PBMCs or T cells enriched from blood (not recorded which). The rearrangement uses TRBV5-1 and TRBJ2-1; D is possibly TRBD2 (6 bases). This sequence originates from a woman younger than 35 who had recovered from COVID-19. CDR3 nucleotides: TGCGCCAGCAGCTTGGGCGCGGGACCCTACAATGAGCAGTTCTTC. Protein: CASSLGAGPYNEQFF.